Given below is one T cell receptor beta chain in context. Treatment specified: randomized to nivolumab then ipilimumab (arm A) or the reverse (arm B). No patient had prior DNA-damaging chemotherapy. This specimen comes from a study of sequential checkpoint blockade in melanoma. Study background: Randomization was 1:1 between first-line nivolumab→ipilimumab and ipilimumab→nivolumab. Each arm's sequence ended with maintenance nivolumab. TCRβ was sequenced from DNA of approximately 91 pretreatment tumors.

Deletions cut 0 bases from V and 6 bases from J, with 11 bases between. This CDR3 region has 14 residues. Per germline, CDR1 MNHGY and CDR2 SAAAGT. This table comes from immunoSEQ multiplex PCR, and its TCRdb copy is limited to in-frame clones, with some not included. The sample includes thousands of clones, roughly 28% of them seen just once. The sequencing used tumor tissue (inferred from file names), collected from a patient given nivolumab and ipilimumab in sequence. The chain couples TRBV6-8 to TRBJ1-1, with a possible D match to TRBD1 (6 bases). This clonotype originated in a human donor with melanoma. The CDR3 bases are TGTGCCAGCAGTTACTCGGGTCAGGGGCCTGAAGCTTTCTTT. It yields the protein CASSYSGQGPEAFF.